The sequence of this T cell receptor beta chain was determined in a study of blood T cell repertoires in COVID-19 (dated by TCRdb to about 2020). Regarding the study in general: The collaborator samples originated in the United States, Italy and Spain and spanned the acute and convalescent phases of COVID-19. The material from the prospective study consisted of cDNA or gDNA derived from T cells, B-cell-depleted T cells, or PBMCs. Deeply sampled blood TCRbeta repertoires from subjects exposed to, actively infected with, or recovered from COVID-19 were included in the dataset. The repertoires were released in a freely available public database intended as a resource for research on the immune response to SARS-CoV-2. Samples were obtained from the ongoing ImmuneRACE study (first 160 participants) and from roughly 1,300 subjects provided by 6 global collaborators. The sample metadata nearly always contained a de-identified subject ID, COVID-19 status, age in years and sex. Where available, HLA class I and class II types were obtained from metadata supplied by the sample provider rather than from assay-based typing.

The paper's findings and limits, for the study overall: How much clinical and demographic metadata was included differed by source and by participant, and the metadata was provided uncurated.

This clone was counted a few times. Its binding antigen is unknown. No quality values exist for individual bases; no much larger clone is one base distant. The immunoSEQ Assay, a bias-controlled multiplex PCR, was used to amplify TCRbeta CDR3 regions from genomic DNA. As for how the authors treated the data: The number of nucleated cells in each sample was estimated by amplification of reference gene primers within the assay. Sequence reads were collapsed and filtered to measure the absolute abundance of every unique TCRbeta CDR3 rearrangement. For each sample, productive Simpson clonality was calculated by taking the square root of Simpson's diversity index across productive rearrangements. Here the immuneACCESS table is served through TCRdb, limited to in-frame sequences with V and J called. Missing clones are a known gap in these copies; in checked studies unresolved V genes cover under half, and the rest lacks a known reason. From that table come the V and J calls and clone size; the DNA was used to work out D and trimming. This sample holds roughly 500,000 clones; around nine tenths were observed only once. Clones ranked in the top ten supply roughly 1.9% of the sample.

Enrolling through a virtual design, the prospective study's participants ranged in age from roughly 18 to 89 years and lived across some 23 United States geographic areas. In the prospective study, participants were assigned to cohorts based on the clinical history participants reported in a screening survey and a study questionnaire. ImmuneRACE Cohort 3 recovered participants were defined by two consecutive negative NP/OP PCR tests, healthcare professional clearance, or symptom resolution. Mobile phlebotomists in the prospective study collected whole blood, serum and a nasopharyngeal or oropharyngeal swab from every participant. Participants in the prospective study had the option to provide additional blood draws and questionnaires over a roughly two-month period. Blood samples from the prospective study were shipped frozen or at room temperature prior to DNA extraction. V lost 6 bases and J lost 5 bases; the stretch between them is 10 bases long. The CDR3 spans 12 residues, from the cysteine through the phenylalanine. Here the CDR3 DNA is all that survives: 36 bases in frame from base 1. For CDR1 and CDR2, the germline V gene lists SNHLY and FYNNEI.

The receptor's source is a woman between 40 and 55 years old who had recovered from COVID-19. The sample consisted of PBMCs or T cells enriched from blood (not recorded which). In this chain, TRBV2 is recombined with TRBJ1-2; the D region possibly corresponds to TRBD1 (6 bases align). The DNA sequence is TGTGCCAGCAGCGCCACAGGGTATGGCTACACCTTC. The resulting protein is CASSATGYGYTF.